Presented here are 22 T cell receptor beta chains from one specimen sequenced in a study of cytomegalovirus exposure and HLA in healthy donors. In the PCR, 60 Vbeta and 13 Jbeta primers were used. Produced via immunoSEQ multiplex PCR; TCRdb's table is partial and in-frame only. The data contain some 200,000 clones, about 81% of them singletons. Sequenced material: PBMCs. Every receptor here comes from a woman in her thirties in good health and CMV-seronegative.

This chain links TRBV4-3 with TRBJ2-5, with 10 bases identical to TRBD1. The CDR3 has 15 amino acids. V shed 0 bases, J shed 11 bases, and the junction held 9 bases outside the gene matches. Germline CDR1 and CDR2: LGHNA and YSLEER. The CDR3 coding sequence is TGCGCCAGCAGCCAAGAGAGAGGACAGGGGGTCGCGCAGTACTTC. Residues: CASSQERGQGVAQYF.

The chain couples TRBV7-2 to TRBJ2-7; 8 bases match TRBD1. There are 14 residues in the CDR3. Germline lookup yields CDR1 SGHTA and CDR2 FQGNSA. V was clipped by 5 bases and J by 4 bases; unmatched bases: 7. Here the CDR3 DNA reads TGTGCCAGCAGCGGTCGACAGGGGCCTTACGAGCAGTACTTC. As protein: CASSGRQGPYEQYF.

This CDR3 reads CASSFYRGSSYEQYF. CDR3 bases: TGTGCCAGCAGTTTCTACAGGGGTAGCTCCTACGAGCAGTACTTC. The chain carries TRBV28 and TRBJ2-7, with 7 bases identical to TRBD1. Per germline, CDR1 MDHEN and CDR2 SYDVKM. This CDR3 spans 15 amino acids. J was trimmed by 0 bases and V by 3 bases; bases with no gene match: 5.

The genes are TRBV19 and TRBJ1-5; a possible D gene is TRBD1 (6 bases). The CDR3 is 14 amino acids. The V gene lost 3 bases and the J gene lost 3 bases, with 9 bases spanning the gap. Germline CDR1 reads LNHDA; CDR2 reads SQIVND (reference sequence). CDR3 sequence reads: CASSMGATNQPQHF. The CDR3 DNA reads TGTGCCAGTAGTATGGGGGCTACCAATCAGCCCCAGCATTTT.

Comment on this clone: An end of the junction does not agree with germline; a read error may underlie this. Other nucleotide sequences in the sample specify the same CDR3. As DNA, the CDR3 is TGTGCCAGCAGCTTGGGGGACAGCTCCTACGAACAGTACTTC. This translates into CASSLGDSSYEQYF. The gene calls are TRBV5-6 and TRBJ2-7; 7 positions agree with TRBD1. CDR1 and CDR2 from the germline V gene are SGHDT and YYEEEE. The CDR3 is made up of 14 amino acids. Drawing the rest from reference TRBV5-6 and TRBJ2-7, the complete variable domain is DAGVTQSPTHLIKTRGQQVTLRCSPKSGHDTVSWYQQALGQGPQFIFQYYEEEERQRGNFPDRFSGHQFPNYSSELNVNALLLGDSALYLCASSLGDSSYEQYFGPGTRLTVT.

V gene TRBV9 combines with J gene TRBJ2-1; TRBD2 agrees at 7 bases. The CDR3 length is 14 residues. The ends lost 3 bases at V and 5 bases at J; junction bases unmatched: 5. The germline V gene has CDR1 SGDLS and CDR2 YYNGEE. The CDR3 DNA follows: TGTGCCAGCAGCGCCCCGACTAGCAACAATGAGCAGTTCTTC. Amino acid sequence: CASSAPTSNNEQFF. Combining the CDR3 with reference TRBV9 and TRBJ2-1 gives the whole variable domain DSGVTQTPKHLITATGQRVTLRCSPRSGDLSVYWYQQSLDQGLQFLIQYYNGEERAKGNILERFSAQQFPDLHSELNLSSLELGDSALYFCASSAPTSNNEQFFGPGTRLTVL.

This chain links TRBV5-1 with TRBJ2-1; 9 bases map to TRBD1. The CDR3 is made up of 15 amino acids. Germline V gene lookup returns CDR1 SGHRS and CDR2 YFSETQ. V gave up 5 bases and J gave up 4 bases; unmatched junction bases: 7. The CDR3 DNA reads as TGCGCCAGCAGAGAGACAGGGGGGGGGTACAATGAGCAGTTCTTC. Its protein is CASRETGGGYNEQFF.

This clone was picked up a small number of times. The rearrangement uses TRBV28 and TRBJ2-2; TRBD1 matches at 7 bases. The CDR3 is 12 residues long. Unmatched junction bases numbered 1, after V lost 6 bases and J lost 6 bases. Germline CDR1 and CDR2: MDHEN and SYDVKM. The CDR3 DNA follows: TGTGCCAGCAGACAGGGGTCCGGGGAGCTGTTTTTT. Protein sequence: CASRQGSGELFF.

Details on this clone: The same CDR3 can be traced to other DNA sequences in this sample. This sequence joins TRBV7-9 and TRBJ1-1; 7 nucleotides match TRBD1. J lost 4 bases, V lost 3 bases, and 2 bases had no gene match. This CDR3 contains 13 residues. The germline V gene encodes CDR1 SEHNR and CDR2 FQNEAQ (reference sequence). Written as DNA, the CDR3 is TGTGCCAGCAGCTTCGACAGGGTCACTGAAGCTTTCTTT. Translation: CASSFDRVTEAFF.

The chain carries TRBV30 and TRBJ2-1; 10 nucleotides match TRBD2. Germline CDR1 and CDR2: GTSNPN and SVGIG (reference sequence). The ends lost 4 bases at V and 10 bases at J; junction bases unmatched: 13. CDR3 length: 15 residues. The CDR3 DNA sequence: TGTGCCTGGACCGTAGCGGGAGGTTATACGGGAGAGCAGTTCTTC. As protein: CAWTVAGGYTGEQFF.

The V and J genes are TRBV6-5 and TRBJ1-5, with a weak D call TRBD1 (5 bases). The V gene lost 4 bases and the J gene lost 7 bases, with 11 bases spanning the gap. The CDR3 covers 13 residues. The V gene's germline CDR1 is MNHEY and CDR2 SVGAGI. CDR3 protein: CASSLRGKQPQHF. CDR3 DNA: TGTGCCAGCAGTTTACGGGGGAAACAGCCCCAGCATTTT.

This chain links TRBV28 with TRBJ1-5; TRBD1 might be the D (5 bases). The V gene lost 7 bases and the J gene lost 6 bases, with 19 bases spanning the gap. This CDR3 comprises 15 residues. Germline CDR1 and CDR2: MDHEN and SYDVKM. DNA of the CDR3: TGTGCCAGCAACCCGGCCGGCGGGGGAGGTCAGCCCCAGCATTTT. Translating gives CASNPAGGGGQPQHF.

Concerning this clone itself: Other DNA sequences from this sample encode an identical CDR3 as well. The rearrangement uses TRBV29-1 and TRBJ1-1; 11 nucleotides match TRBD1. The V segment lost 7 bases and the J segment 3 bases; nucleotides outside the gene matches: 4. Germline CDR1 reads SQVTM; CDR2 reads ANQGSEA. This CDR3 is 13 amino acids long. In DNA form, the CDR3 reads TGCAGCGCCGGACAGGGGGCGGACACTGAAGCTTTCTTT. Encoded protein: CSAGQGADTEAFF.

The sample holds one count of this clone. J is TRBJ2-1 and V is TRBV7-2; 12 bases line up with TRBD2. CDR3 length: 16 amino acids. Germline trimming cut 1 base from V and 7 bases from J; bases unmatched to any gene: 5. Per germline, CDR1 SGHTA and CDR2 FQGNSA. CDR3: CASSLESSGGGNEQFF. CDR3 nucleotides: TGTGCCAGCAGCTTAGAGTCTAGCGGGGGGGGTAATGAGCAGTTCTTC.

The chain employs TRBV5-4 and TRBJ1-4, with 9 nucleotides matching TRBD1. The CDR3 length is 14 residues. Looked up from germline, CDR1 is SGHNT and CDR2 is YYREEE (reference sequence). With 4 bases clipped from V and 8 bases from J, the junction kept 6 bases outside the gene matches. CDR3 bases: TGTGCCAGCAGCCCGGACAGGGGAAGCGAAAAACTGTTTTTT. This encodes CASSPDRGSEKLFF.

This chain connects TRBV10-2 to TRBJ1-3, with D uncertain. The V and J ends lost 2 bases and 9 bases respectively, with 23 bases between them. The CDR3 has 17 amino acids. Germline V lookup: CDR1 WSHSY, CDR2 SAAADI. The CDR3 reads CASSERVVPSFSGTIYF. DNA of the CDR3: TGCGCCAGCAGTGAGAGAGTAGTCCCGAGTTTCTCGGGCACCATATATTTT.

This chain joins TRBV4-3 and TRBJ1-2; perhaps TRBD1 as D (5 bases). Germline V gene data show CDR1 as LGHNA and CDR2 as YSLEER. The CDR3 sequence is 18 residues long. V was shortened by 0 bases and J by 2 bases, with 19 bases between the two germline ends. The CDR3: CASSQDSQGPLSNYGYTF. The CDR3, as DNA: TGCGCCAGCAGCCAAGATTCCCAGGGCCCACTCTCCAACTATGGCTACACCTTC.

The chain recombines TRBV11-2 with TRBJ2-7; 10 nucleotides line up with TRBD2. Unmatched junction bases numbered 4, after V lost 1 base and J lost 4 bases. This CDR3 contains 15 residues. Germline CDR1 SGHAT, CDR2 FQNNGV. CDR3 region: CASSLGLAGVYEQYF. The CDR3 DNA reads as TGTGCCAGCAGCTTAGGGCTAGCGGGGGTTTACGAGCAGTACTTC.

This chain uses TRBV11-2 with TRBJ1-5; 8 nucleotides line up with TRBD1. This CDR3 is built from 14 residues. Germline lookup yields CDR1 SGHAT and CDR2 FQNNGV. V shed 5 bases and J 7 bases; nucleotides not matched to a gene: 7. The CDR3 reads CASSPIGTGQPQHF. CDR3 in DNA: TGTGCCAGCAGCCCAATTGGGACAGGCCAGCCCCAGCATTTT.

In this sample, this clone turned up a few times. CDR3 residues: CASSLERGARNEQFF. The CDR3 DNA reads as TGTGCCAGCAGTTTAGAGCGGGGGGCCCGAAATGAGCAGTTCTTC. The J gene is TRBJ2-1, the V gene TRBV28; TRBD2 matches 9 bases. The CDR3 extends over 15 amino acids. Germline V gene sequence: CDR1 MDHEN, CDR2 SYDVKM. J lost 7 bases, V lost 2 bases, and 6 bases had no gene match.

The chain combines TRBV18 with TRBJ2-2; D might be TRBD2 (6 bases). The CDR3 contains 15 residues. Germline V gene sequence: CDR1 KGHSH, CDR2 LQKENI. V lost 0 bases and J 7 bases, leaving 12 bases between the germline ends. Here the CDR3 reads CASSPPGLGSGELFF. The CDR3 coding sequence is TGTGCCAGCTCACCACCGGGTCTCGGGAGCGGGGAGCTGTTTTTT.

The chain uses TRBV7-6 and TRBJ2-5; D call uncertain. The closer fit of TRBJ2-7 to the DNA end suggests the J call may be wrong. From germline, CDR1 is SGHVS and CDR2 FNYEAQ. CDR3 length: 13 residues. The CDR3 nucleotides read TGTGCCAGCAGTCCGGCAATTAACTACGAGCAGTACTTC. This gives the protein CASSPAINYEQYF.